The 11 T cell receptor beta chains below come from one sample, sequenced in a study of shared clonotypes between healthy human individuals. TCRdb's table, derived via immunoSEQ multiplex PCR, lists solely in-frame clones and lacks some. The table includes nearly 1,000,000 clones, 60% to 85% detected once. Sequencing input: memory CD4+ T cells sorted from blood. Subset: CD45RA-negative fraction. The receptor set was obtained from a man between 18 and 29 years old in good health.

This sequence joins TRBV13 and TRBJ2-1; the match to TRBD2 covers 8 bases. The CDR3 loop spans 15 amino acids. V was clipped by 7 bases and J by 3 bases; unmatched bases: 8. CDR1 is PRHDT and CDR2 is FYEKMQ in the germline V gene (reference sequence). The CDR3 DNA reads TGTGCCAGCACCCTTAGCGGGAATATCTACAATGAGCAGTTCTTC. Encoded protein: CASTLSGNIYNEQFF.

This clone was detected only once. The genes are TRBV7-9 and TRBJ1-1; TRBD1 agrees at 7 bases. This CDR3 contains 14 residues. Germline values: CDR1 SEHNR, CDR2 FQNEAQ (reference sequence). The V gene end was trimmed by 5 bases and the J gene end by 4 bases; junction bases not matched to a gene: 7. The CDR3 sequence is CASSPDRLGTEAFF. CDR3 sequence (DNA): TGTGCCAGCAGCCCGGACAGGCTGGGCACTGAAGCTTTCTTT.

To note about this clone: This same CDR3 is encoded by further DNA sequences in the sample. V usage is TRBV6-1 and J usage is TRBJ1-3; 7 nucleotides line up with TRBD1. Trimming at V came to 4 bases and at J to 4 bases, leaving 1 base not matched to a gene. Per the germline V gene, CDR1 is MNHNS and CDR2 is SASEGT. The CDR3 extends over 13 amino acids. CDR3 DNA: TGTGCCAGCAGTGTGACAGGGGGAAACACCATATATTTT. Translating it yields CASSVTGGNTIYF.

The rearrangement uses TRBV10-3 and TRBJ1-2, with D uncertain. CDR1 is ENHRY and CDR2 is SYGVKD in the germline V gene. The V end lost 2 bases, the J end lost 8 bases, and 9 bases lay between the germline ends. This CDR3 comprises 12 residues. The CDR3 nucleotides read TGTGCCATCAGTGAGGTCACGGCGGGCTACACCTTC. Protein product: CAISEVTAGYTF.

The rearrangement uses TRBV7-3 and TRBJ2-5, with TRBD2 matching 11 bases. This CDR3 has 15 amino acids. Trimming cost V 2 bases and J 4 bases; bases outside gene matches: 3. Germline V lookup: CDR1 SGHTA, CDR2 FQGTGA. In DNA, the CDR3 is TGTGCCAGCAGCTTAGGTAGCGGGGGGGCAGAGACCCAGTACTTC. Protein sequence: CASSLGSGGAETQYF.

The V and J genes are TRBV7-2 and TRBJ1-3, with D possibly matching TRBD1 (5 bases). Germline lookup yields CDR1 SGHTA and CDR2 FQGNSA. The CDR3 length is 16 residues. Trimming stripped 1 base from V and 0 bases from J, with 10 bases between. The CDR3, as DNA: TGTGCCAGCAGCTTAGGACAGTTGAGCTCTGGAAACACCATATATTTT. Translating gives CASSLGQLSSGNTIYF.

This clone has just one count. V gene TRBV28 combines with J gene TRBJ1-5; D perhaps matches TRBD1 (5 bases). This CDR3 is built from 14 residues. Germline loops: CDR1 MDHEN, CDR2 SYDVKM. Trimming cost V 2 bases and J 4 bases, with 9 bases left between them. The CDR3 region has the DNA TGTGCCAGCAGTTTACCAGGGTTTAATCAGCCCCAGCATTTT. Residues: CASSLPGFNQPQHF.

This clone was detected only a few times. V is TRBV4-1 and J is TRBJ2-3, with D perhaps TRBD2 (6 bases). The CDR3 loop spans 18 amino acids. The germline gives CDR1 MGHRA, CDR2 YSYEKL. The V gene lost 4 bases and the J gene lost 0 bases, with 20 bases spanning the gap. The CDR3 bases are TGCGCCAGCAGCCCGTCCTTAAGCGGGTCGAGGAGCACAGATACGCAGTATTTT. It is translated as CASSPSLSGSRSTDTQYF.

The chain has TRBV7-8 and TRBJ2-5; no firm D call. The V gene's germline CDR1 is SGHVS and CDR2 FQNEAQ. V gave up 1 base and J gave up 5 bases, with 8 bases separating them. The CDR3 length is 13 residues. The CDR3 bases are TGTGCCAGCAGCTTAGGTCCTCAGGAGACCCAGTACTTC. Protein sequence: CASSLGPQETQYF.

The V and J genes are TRBV6-5 and TRBJ2-7, with 10 nucleotides matching TRBD2. Looked up from germline, CDR1 is MNHEY and CDR2 is SVGAGI. The CDR3 consists of 12 residues. The trim removed 6 bases at V and 9 bases at J, leaving 5 bases unmatched. The CDR3 is CASRGTSDRQYF. As DNA, the CDR3 is TGTGCCAGCAGGGGGACTAGCGATCGGCAGTACTTC.

The chain couples TRBV15 to TRBJ1-2; unclear D gene. CDR3 length: 14 amino acids. Germline assignment: CDR1 LNHNV and CDR2 YYDKDF (reference sequence). Trimming removed 4 bases at V and 0 bases at J, with 9 bases between. The CDR3 is CATSKQGANYGYTF. The CDR3 DNA is TGTGCCACCAGCAAGCAAGGAGCTAACTATGGCTACACCTTC. Full variable domain (outside the CDR3, taken from reference TRBV15 and TRBJ1-2): DAMVIQNPRYQVTQFGKPVTLSCSQTLNHNVMYWYQQKSSQAPKLLFHYYDKDFNNEADTPDNFQSRRPNTSFCFLDIRSPGLGDTAMYLCATSKQGANYGYTFGSGTRLTVV.